The present TCR beta chain was sequenced within a study of cytomegalovirus exposure and HLA in healthy donors. The PCR was carried out with 60 Vbeta primers and 13 Jbeta primers. Libraries were prepared by immunoSEQ multiplex PCR; TCRdb keeps only in-frame clonotypes and omits some of them. The table includes 150,000 to 200,000 clones, roughly 82% detected once. V was clipped by 5 bases and J by 11 bases, with 12 bases between them. The germline V gene encodes CDR1 SGHAT and CDR2 FQNNGV. There are 11 residues in the CDR3. This clone was seen a few times. This chain uses TRBV11-2 with TRBJ1-1; no firm D call. Sequenced: PBMCs. The sequence came from a man in his forties in good health and CMV-seronegative. For the CDR3, the DNA is TGTGCCAGCAGCCCTTCCGGGAGGGCTTTCTTT. Translation: CASSPSGRAFF.